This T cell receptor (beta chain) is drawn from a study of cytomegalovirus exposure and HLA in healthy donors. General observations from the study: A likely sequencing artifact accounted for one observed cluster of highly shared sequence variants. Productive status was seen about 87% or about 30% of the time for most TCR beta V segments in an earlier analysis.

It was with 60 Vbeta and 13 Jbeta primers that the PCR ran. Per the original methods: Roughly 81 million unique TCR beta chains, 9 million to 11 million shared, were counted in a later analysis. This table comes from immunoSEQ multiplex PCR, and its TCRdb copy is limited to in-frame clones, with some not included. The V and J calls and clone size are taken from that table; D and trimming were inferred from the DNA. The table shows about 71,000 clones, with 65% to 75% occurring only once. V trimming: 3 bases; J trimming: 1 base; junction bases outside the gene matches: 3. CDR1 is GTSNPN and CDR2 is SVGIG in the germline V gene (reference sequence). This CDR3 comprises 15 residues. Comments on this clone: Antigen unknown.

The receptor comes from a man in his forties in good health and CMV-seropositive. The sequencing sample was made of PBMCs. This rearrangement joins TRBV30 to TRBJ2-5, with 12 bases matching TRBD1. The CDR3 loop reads CAWSSGQGAQETQYF. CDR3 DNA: TGTGCCTGGAGCTCGGGACAGGGGGCCCAAGAGACCCAGTACTTC.